These T cell receptor beta chains were read from a single sample in a study of T-cell memory formation after mild COVID-19. TCRdb used MiXCR to reprocess the 5' RACE reads, holding one entry per CDR3 protein. Found here are tens of thousands of distinct CDR3 sequences, 9.5% to 15% of them singletons; the top ten hold under 30%. Sequenced: PBMCs or a T cell subset sorted from them (not recorded which). These receptors were collected from a man between 18 and 35 years old who had mild COVID-19 (a few samples of this study predate the infection). Cell type and time point are not known. Each CDR3 is given with its conserved first and last residue. The D gene is left open where the match is weak. Clone size is stated in some rows and not others, as once, few, many or a class when expanded.

D: .
J: TRBJ2-1
V: TRBV20-1
size: few
DNA: TGCAGTGCCTGTACGGGGGGCTCCTATTCGGGGGAGCAGTTCTTC
CDR3: CSACTGGSYSGEQFF

D: .
J: TRBJ1-3
V: TRBV20-1
size: .
DNA: TGCAGTGCTAGAGACCCGACAGAGTTCGGAAACACCATATATTTT
CDR3: CSARDPTEFGNTIYF

D: TRBD2
J: TRBJ2-3
V: TRBV5-4
size: .
DNA: TGTGCCAGCAGCTTGGTGGGCCTAGCGGGAAGCACAGATACGCAGTATTTT
CDR3: CASSLVGLAGSTDTQYF

D: .
J: TRBJ1-3
V: TRBV20-1
size: few
DNA: TGCAGTGCTCGGATCGCCGGGGGGGACCATTCCTTT
CDR3: CSARIAGGDHSF

D: TRBD1
J: TRBJ2-1
V: TRBV5-1
size: many
DNA: TGCGCCAGCAGCTTGGGGCCTACGGGACAGTACACCGATGAGCAGTTCTTC
CDR3: CASSLGPTGQYTDEQFF

D: .
J: TRBJ2-7
V: TRBV27
size: many
DNA: TGTGCCAGCAGTGTTAAAGCCGGAGGGCTCTACGAGCAGTACTTC
CDR3: CASSVKAGGLYEQYF

D: .
J: TRBJ1-6
V: TRBV10-3
size: few
DNA: TGTGCCATCAGTGAGGTAGTATTTAATTCACCCCTCCACTTT
CDR3: CAISEVVFNSPLHF

D: .
J: TRBJ2-3
V: TRBV7-9
size: many
DNA: TGTGCCAGCAACCCCGGGGACGGGGGCCGGGCAGATACGCAGTATTTT
CDR3: CASNPGDGGRADTQYF

D: TRBD2
J: TRBJ2-3
V: TRBV3-1
size: few
DNA: TGTGCCAGCAGCCTACACAGCGGGGGGACCACAGATACGCAGTATTTT
CDR3: CASSLHSGGTTDTQYF

D: .
J: TRBJ2-3
V: TRBV20-1
size: many
DNA: TGCAGTGCTAGAGATCGAGGAGTAGCGCAGTATTTT
CDR3: CSARDRGVAQYF

D: .
J: TRBJ1-4
V: TRBV27
size: .
DNA: TGTGCCAGCAGTACCGAACCGGGACGACTAAATGAAAAACTGTTTTTT
CDR3: CASSTEPGRLNEKLFF

D: .
J: TRBJ2-5
V: TRBV20-1
size: .
DNA: TGCAGTGCTACCACCCCCGGGAGCACTGGGACCCAGTACTTC
CDR3: CSATTPGSTGTQYF

D: .
J: TRBJ2-1
V: TRBV10-3
size: many
DNA: TGTGCCATCAGTGAGTTAGGGCGAACCTACAATGAGCAGTTCTTC
CDR3: CAISELGRTYNEQFF

D: .
J: TRBJ2-5
V: TRBV6-6
size: few
DNA: TGTGCCAGCAGTTACTTCGGGAGAGAGACCCAGTACTTC
CDR3: CASSYFGRETQYF

D: .
J: TRBJ1-4
V: TRBV20-1
size: .
DNA: TGCAGTGCTAGAGAGTCAACTAATGAAAAACTGTTTTTT
CDR3: CSARESTNEKLFF

D: .
J: TRBJ2-2
V: TRBV12-3/TRBV12-4
size: .
DNA: TGTGCCAGCAGCGAGACTTCAGGGTGGACCGGGGAGCTGTTTTTT
CDR3: CASSETSGWTGELFF

D: .
J: TRBJ1-5
V: TRBV10-3
size: few
DNA: TGTGCCATCAGTGATTATAGCAATCAGCCCCAGCATTTT
CDR3: CAISDYSNQPQHF

D: .
J: TRBJ1-2
V: TRBV20-1
size: few
DNA: TGCAGTGCTAGATTCAACTCCGGAGACGGCTACACCTTC
CDR3: CSARFNSGDGYTF

D: .
J: TRBJ2-1
V: TRBV3-1
size: .
DNA: TGTGCCAGCAGCAGGGGTTGGGGCCCCGAGCAGTTCTTC
CDR3: CASSRGWGPEQFF

D: TRBD1
J: TRBJ2-5
V: TRBV20-1
size: many
DNA: TGCAGTGCTTCCTCCCGAGGGGGCAAAGAGACCCAGTACTTC
CDR3: CSASSRGGKETQYF

D: .
J: TRBJ1-1
V: TRBV20-1
size: many
DNA: TGCAGTGCTCGGCACATTAGGGCTAACACTGAAGCTTTCTTT
CDR3: CSARHIRANTEAFF

D: .
J: TRBJ1-5
V: TRBV4-2
size: .
DNA: TGTGCCAGCAGCCAGACCTCCGGGGCAGCCAGAGGCCAGCCCCAGCATTTT
CDR3: CASSQTSGAARGQPQHF

D: TRBD1
J: TRBJ1-5
V: TRBV12-3/TRBV12-4
size: many
DNA: TGTGCCAGCAGCGAGACAGGGAAGGCTTTTCAGCCCCAGCATTTT
CDR3: CASSETGKAFQPQHF

D: TRBD1
J: TRBJ2-1
V: TRBV27
size: few
DNA: TGTGCCAGCAGTTGGACCGGGACAGGGGCATTCAATGAGCAGTTCTTC
CDR3: CASSWTGTGAFNEQFF

D: .
J: TRBJ2-1
V: TRBV7-2
size: .
DNA: TGTGCCAGCAGCTTAGTAAGGGGGGATGAGCAGTTCTTC
CDR3: CASSLVRGDEQFF

D: .
J: TRBJ2-1
V: TRBV3-1
size: many
DNA: TGTGCCAGCAGCCGGACGTCCGCCAATGAGCAGTTCTTC
CDR3: CASSRTSANEQFF

D: TRBD1
J: TRBJ1-3
V: TRBV7-2
size: .
DNA: TGTGCCAGCAGCCCAGGGACAGCTGGAAACACCATATATTTT
CDR3: CASSPGTAGNTIYF

D: .
J: TRBJ2-3
V: TRBV6-4
size: many
DNA: TGTGCCAGCAGTGACTCGAGTACGTCAGGGGGCACAGATACGCAGTATTTT
CDR3: CASSDSSTSGGTDTQYF

D: TRBD1
J: TRBJ2-1
V: TRBV7-6
size: .
DNA: TGTGCCAGCAGTGACCCGACAGGGGGAATTGGGAATGAGCAGTTCTTC
CDR3: CASSDPTGGIGNEQFF

D: TRBD2
J: TRBJ2-7
V: TRBV7-3
size: .
DNA: TGTGCCAGCAGCTTACTAGCGGGGGGCGAGCAGTACTTC
CDR3: CASSLLAGGEQYF

D: TRBD1
J: TRBJ2-7
V: TRBV15
size: few
DNA: TGTGCCACCAGCGGGGGGACAGGGGGCTACGAGCAGTACTTC
CDR3: CATSGGTGGYEQYF

D: TRBD1
J: TRBJ2-2
V: TRBV7-3
size: many
DNA: TGTGCCAGCAGCCAAACAGGGGCGCCCGGGGAGCTGTTTTTT
CDR3: CASSQTGAPGELFF

D: TRBD2
J: TRBJ2-5
V: TRBV4-2
size: medium-sized
DNA: TGTGCCAGCAGCCAAACCGGGACTAGCGGGGGGGAGACCCAGTACTTC
CDR3: CASSQTGTSGGETQYF

D: TRBD1
J: TRBJ2-7
V: TRBV12-3/TRBV12-4
size: .
DNA: TGTGCCAGCAGCGACAGGGGACGGGACGAGCAGTACTTC
CDR3: CASSDRGRDEQYF

D: .
J: TRBJ2-2
V: TRBV7-2
size: .
DNA: TGTGCCAGCAGCGGGGGTCCTTACGGGGAGCTGTTTTTT
CDR3: CASSGGPYGELFF

D: .
J: TRBJ2-3
V: TRBV11-2
size: medium-sized
DNA: TGTGCCAGCAGCTCCTATACGCAGTATTTT
CDR3: CASSSYTQYF

D: .
J: TRBJ1-2
V: TRBV20-1
size: few
DNA: TGCAGTGCCAGGAGTGGCTTCTACTTGCACACCTTC
CDR3: CSARSGFYLHTF

D: TRBD1
J: TRBJ1-4
V: TRBV5-1
size: once
DNA: TGCGCCAGCAGCGAGACAGGGAGCGGTGAAAAACTGTTTTTT
CDR3: CASSETGSGEKLFF

D: .
J: TRBJ2-7
V: TRBV23-1
size: .
DNA: TGCGCCAGCACCCCAATCCCCCCCGTAGTGGGGGGCTACGAGCAGTACTTC
CDR3: CASTPIPPVVGGYEQYF

D: TRBD1
J: TRBJ1-1
V: TRBV5-1
size: few
DNA: TGCGCCAGCAGCTTCAGGACAGGAGGCACTGAAGCTTTCTTT
CDR3: CASSFRTGGTEAFF

D: TRBD1
J: TRBJ2-1
V: TRBV7-6
size: few
DNA: TGTGCCAGCAGCTTCTATGCCGGGACAGGGGCAGGGAATGAGCAGTTCTTC
CDR3: CASSFYAGTGAGNEQFF

D: TRBD2
J: TRBJ2-3
V: TRBV4-3
size: many
DNA: TGCGCCAGCAGCCAAGATTTAGCGGGGGGCGCAGATACGCAGTATTTT
CDR3: CASSQDLAGGADTQYF

D: .
J: TRBJ2-2
V: TRBV27
size: few
DNA: TGTGCCAGCCCACTGAACGCGGGCGGGGAGCTGTTTTTT
CDR3: CASPLNAGGELFF

D: .
J: TRBJ1-2
V: TRBV6-5
size: few
DNA: TGTGCCAGCAGCCCTGAGTTCTATGGCTACACCTTC
CDR3: CASSPEFYGYTF

D: .
J: TRBJ1-2
V: TRBV24-1
size: few
DNA: TGTGCCACCAGTGATTTGTCTGGCTACACCTTC
CDR3: CATSDLSGYTF

D: .
J: TRBJ2-6
V: TRBV9
size: many
DNA: TGTGCCAGCAGCGATCCCAAGGGCGAGATCTCTGGGGCCAACGTCCTGACTTTC
CDR3: CASSDPKGEISGANVLTF

D: .
J: TRBJ1-4
V: TRBV4-2
size: .
DNA: TGTGCCAGCAGCCAAGAGCTAGGGGCGAGTGAAAAACTGTTTTTT
CDR3: CASSQELGASEKLFF

D: .
J: TRBJ1-1
V: TRBV7-8
size: many
DNA: TGTGCCAGCAGCTTAGGCTCCTCCCGCGGCACTGAAGCTTTCTTT
CDR3: CASSLGSSRGTEAFF

D: .
J: TRBJ2-5
V: TRBV6-2/TRBV6-3
size: many
DNA: TGTGCCAGCAGCAAGAGGGATTTCTGGGGGGAGACCCAGTACTTC
CDR3: CASSKRDFWGETQYF

D: TRBD1
J: TRBJ1-4
V: TRBV5-1
size: few
DNA: TGCGCCAGCAGCGCCGGACAGGGTGGAAATGAAAAACTGTTTTTT
CDR3: CASSAGQGGNEKLFF